The sequence of this T cell receptor beta chain was determined in a study of cytotoxic CD8 clonotypes in ibrutinib-treated CLL. Overall study context: 25 or so partial and 2 complete responses; at median roughly 67 months, around 14 remitted, about twelve progressed.

The data were produced by immunoSEQ multiplex PCR, yet TCRdb's version contains in-frame clones alone and is incomplete. The data hold about 150,000 clones, with approximately 80% observed a single time. Regarding this clone: Its antigen is currently unknown.

Looked up from germline, CDR1 is SGHNT and CDR2 is YYREEE (reference sequence). The CDR3 is made up of 13 amino acids. With 0 bases removed from V and 5 bases from J, the gap between germline ends came to 8 bases. Study-level results: Sampling times, which were not matched between the groups, differed between sustained-remission patients and progressing patients. Contraction or stability on treatment characterized the public clonotypes, which were uncommon.

The receptor comes from a human donor with chronic lymphocytic leukemia. The starting material was PBMCs, obtained after 24 months of ibrutinib treatment. V gene TRBV5-4 combines with J gene TRBJ2-5; a weak D match, TRBD2 (5 bases). The CDR3 region is CASSLGVAETQYF. The CDR3 DNA reads as TGTGCCAGCAGCTTGGGGGTAGCGGAGACCCAGTACTTC. Complete variable domain (other parts from reference TRBV5-4 and TRBJ2-5): ETGVTQSPTHLIKTRGQQVTLRCSSQSGHNTVSWYQQALGQGPQFIFQYYREEENGRGNFPPRFSGLQFPNYSSELNVNALELDDSALYLCASSLGVAETQYFGPGTRLLVL.